The next 23 T cell receptor beta chains were all read from a single sample in a study of shared clonotypes between healthy human individuals. Libraries were prepared by immunoSEQ multiplex PCR; TCRdb keeps only in-frame clonotypes and omits some of them. The data hold hundreds of thousands of clones, with around 78% observed a single time. The sample taken for sequencing was PBMCs. All receptors come from a middle-aged woman in good health. Some clones in this sample may be carry-over from other donors' samples.

J is TRBJ2-2 and V is TRBV15; D perhaps matches TRBD2 (5 bases). This CDR3 is built from 17 residues. Between the trimmed V and J ends, which lost 3 bases and 8 bases, there was a span of 22 bases. The germline V gene has CDR1 LNHNV and CDR2 YYDKDF (reference sequence). CDR3 sequence (DNA): TGTGCCACCAGCAGTCGGGCGGGTCTAGCCCCGTTGGGGGAGCTGTTTTTT. Amino acid sequence: CATSSRAGLAPLGELFF.

The V call is TRBV6-8, the J call TRBJ1-4, with D possibly TRBD1 on 6 matching bases. Germline values: CDR1 MNHGY, CDR2 SAAAGT. V lost 8 bases and J lost 2, with 18 bases in between. The CDR3 sequence is 16 residues long. CDR3 region: CASGASPGVTNEKLFF. As DNA, the CDR3 is TGTGCCAGCGGAGCCTCCCCAGGGGTGACTAATGAAAAACTGTTTTTT.

This clone has ten or more counts. One end of the junction varies from germline; a read error may be responsible. The chain links TRBV6-1 to TRBJ2-2; TRBD1 might be the D (8 bases). Germline V gene data show CDR1 as MNHNS and CDR2 as SASEGT. The CDR3 totals 15 residues. CDR3 loop: CASSPGQESPGGLFF. As DNA, the CDR3 is TGTGCCAGCAGTCCGGGACAGGAGTCACCGGGGGGGCTGTTTTTT.

The V gene is TRBV28, the J gene TRBJ2-7; D tentatively reads TRBD1 or TRBD2 (5 bases each). V gave up 5 bases and J gave up 3 bases, with 17 bases separating them. The CDR3 loop spans 15 amino acids. Per the germline V gene, CDR1 is MDHEN and CDR2 is SYDVKM. CDR3 DNA: TGTGCCAGCAGTCCAGGGACCTTCCGGGGCTACGAGCAGTACTTC. This translates into CASSPGTFRGYEQYF. The entire variable domain, with the rest obtained from reference TRBV28 and TRBJ2-7, is as follows: DVKVTQSSRYLVKRTGEKVFLECVQDMDHENMFWYRQDPGLGLRLIYFSYDVKMKEKGDIPEGYSVSREKKERFSLILESASTNQTSMYLCASSPGTFRGYEQYFGPGTRLTVT.

The J gene is TRBJ2-2, the V gene TRBV2; TRBD2 matches at 12 bases. CDR3 size: 16 residues. CDR1 and CDR2 (germline): SNHLY, FYNNEI. V was clipped by 3 bases and J by 4 bases; unmatched bases: 3. The CDR3 nucleotides are TGTGCCAGCAGTGAGACTAGCGGGAGATCCACCGGGGAGCTGTTTTTT. Translation: CASSETSGRSTGELFF. The full variable domain, with the rest looked up from reference TRBV2 and TRBJ2-2, is EPEVTQTPSHQVTQMGQEVILRCVPISNHLYFYWYRQILGQKVEFLVSFYNNEISEKSEIFDDQFSVERPDGSNFTLKIRSTKLEDSAMYFCASSETSGRSTGELFFGEGSRLTVL.

The table lists this clone with a few counts. CDR3 residues: CASSQDWNSETQYF. In nucleotides, the CDR3 is TGCGCCAGCAGCCAAGACTGGAACTCGGAGACCCAGTACTTC. The rearrangement uses TRBV4-3 and TRBJ2-5; the D is unclear. Looked up from germline, CDR1 is LGHNA and CDR2 is YSLEER. CDR3 length: 14 residues. V was pared by 0 bases and J by 5 bases, with 10 bases between.

The rearrangement joins TRBV7-8 to TRBJ2-7; 7 nucleotides line up with TRBD2. The CDR3 is 13 residues long. The V segment lost 4 bases and the J segment 1 base; nucleotides outside the gene matches: 1. Germline lookup yields CDR1 SGHVS and CDR2 FQNEAQ. The CDR3 reads CASSSGLSYEQYF. Written as DNA, the CDR3 is TGTGCCAGCAGCTCGGGACTATCCTACGAGCAGTACTTC.

For the CDR3, the DNA is TGTGCCAGTAGTATAGTAGGCTTGGGGGGAATAAGCAATCAGCCCCAGCATTTT. The encoded protein is CASSIVGLGGISNQPQHF. This rearrangement joins TRBV19 to TRBJ1-5; the D gene is possibly TRBD1 (5 bases). Trimming stripped 1 base from V and 1 base from J, with 17 bases between. Germline V gives CDR1 LNHDA, CDR2 SQIVND (reference sequence). The CDR3 length is 18 residues.

The CDR3 reads CAWTFGHSGELFF. CDR3 coding DNA: TGTGCCTGGACCTTCGGACATTCCGGGGAGCTGTTTTTT. The rearrangement joins TRBV30 to TRBJ2-2; TRBD1 is a possible D gene (5 bases). The CDR3 runs to 13 residues. The V and J ends lost 4 bases and 6 bases respectively, with 12 bases between them. The germline V gene encodes CDR1 GTSNPN and CDR2 SVGIG (reference sequence).

V is TRBV6-4 and J is TRBJ1-2, with 8 bases that match TRBD1. Germline CDR1 reads MRHNA; CDR2 reads SNTAGT. The trim removed 6 bases at V and 2 bases at J, leaving 2 bases unmatched. There are 13 residues in the CDR3. The CDR3 region is CASSQGANYGYTF. CDR3 DNA: TGTGCCAGCAGCCAGGGGGCAAACTATGGCTACACCTTC.

In this sample, this clone turned up a few times. The chain is built from TRBV5-6 and TRBJ1-1; 7 bases align to TRBD1. Germline assignment: CDR1 SGHDT and CDR2 YYEEEE. After removal of 0 bases from V and 3 bases from J, the junction contained 5 bases not matched to a gene. CDR3 size: 15 residues. The CDR3 nucleotides read TGTGCCAGCAGCTTGGACCCCAGGGGGGACACTGAAGCTTTCTTT. Its protein is CASSLDPRGDTEAFF.

The chain uses TRBV6-1 and TRBJ2-1; D unclear. The CDR3 is made up of 13 amino acids. Germline loops: CDR1 MNHNS, CDR2 SASEGT. Trimming stripped 4 bases from V and 4 bases from J, with 8 bases between. DNA of the CDR3: TGTGCCAGCAGTGGTGACATATACAATGAGCAGTTCTTC. Translated: CASSGDIYNEQFF.

The rearrangement links TRBV15 to TRBJ2-1; no reliable D call. The ends were cut back, 0 bases at V and 7 bases at J, with 10 bases in the middle. Germline values: CDR1 LNHNV, CDR2 YYDKDF (reference sequence). The CDR3 contains 14 residues. As DNA, the CDR3 is TGTGCCACCAGCAGAGATCTGGGCCCGAATGAGCAGTTCTTC. Translation: CATSRDLGPNEQFF.

This clone appeared many times. The chain joins TRBV15 to TRBJ1-4, with D unclear. V lost 6 bases and J lost 3, with 11 bases in between. The CDR3 consists of 14 residues. CDR1 and CDR2 (germline): LNHNV, YYDKDF (reference sequence). The DNA of the CDR3 is TGTGCCACCAGGAACGGGGTGGCTAATGAAAAACTGTTTTTT. Translating gives CATRNGVANEKLFF.

This clone was detected once. The chain joins TRBV5-8 to TRBJ1-2, with 7 bases that match TRBD1. V lost 5 bases and J lost 2; bases outside the gene matches: 6. This CDR3 has 14 amino acids. Germline V gene data show CDR1 as SGHTS and CDR2 as YDEGEE. The CDR3 here is CASRLRTGNYGYTF. CDR3 bases: TGTGCCAGCAGATTGAGGACAGGAAACTATGGCTACACCTTC.

This clone was recorded once. This chain links TRBV4-3 with TRBJ2-2; D is unclear. CDR1 is LGHNA, CDR2 YSLEER, per germline. The CDR3 extends over 14 amino acids. V lost 4 bases to trimming and J lost 6 bases, with 12 bases between them. CDR3 coding DNA: TGCGCCAGCAGCCGCCTTAGCTCCGCCGGGGAGCTGTTTTTT. Amino acids: CASSRLSSAGELFF.

The V gene is TRBV11-3, the J gene TRBJ2-5, with 8 positions matching TRBD2. After removal of 5 bases from V and 3 bases from J, the junction contained 11 bases not matched to a gene. The CDR3 runs to 16 residues. The germline CDR1 and CDR2 sequences are SGHNT and YENEEA. The CDR3 spells CASSRKTGTRKETQYF. As DNA, the CDR3 is TGTGCCAGCAGCCGAAAGACCGGGACTAGGAAAGAGACCCAGTACTTC. The full variable domain, completed using reference TRBV11-3 and TRBJ2-5, is EAGVVQSPRYKIIEKKQPVAFWCNPISGHNTLYWYLQNLGQGPELLIRYENEEAVDDSQLPKDRFSAERLKGVDSTLKIQPAELGDSAVYLCASSRKTGTRKETQYFGPGTRLLVL.

The V gene is TRBV13, the J gene TRBJ2-7; 10 bases agree with TRBD2. Germline V gives CDR1 PRHDT, CDR2 FYEKMQ (reference sequence). V trimming: 8 bases; J trimming: 4 bases; junction bases outside the gene matches: 14. The CDR3 covers 16 residues. Here the CDR3 DNA reads TGTGCCAGCGCTCTGACTCCGGGACTAGCGCCGTACGAGCAGTACTTC. Translating gives CASALTPGLAPYEQYF. The variable domain in full, with the rest retrieved from reference TRBV13 and TRBJ2-7, is AAGVIQSPRHLIKEKRETATLKCYPIPRHDTVYWYQQGPGQDPQFLISFYEKMQSDKGSIPDRFSAQQFSDYHSELNMSSLELGDSALYFCASALTPGLAPYEQYFGPGTRLTVT.

The chain recombines TRBV28 with TRBJ1-5; the D is unclear. The CDR3 totals 16 residues. The germline V and J ends were trimmed by 1 base and 5 bases, with 15 bases remaining between them. The germline V gene encodes CDR1 MDHEN and CDR2 SYDVKM. DNA of the CDR3: TGTGCCAGCAGTTTATTAGCAGGTAGAACCGATCAGCCCCAGCATTTT. It codes for CASSLLAGRTDQPQHF.

A few counts support this clone. The rearrangement uses TRBV5-1 and TRBJ1-2; D uncertain. Germline V gene data show CDR1 as SGHRS and CDR2 as YFSETQ. Trimming pared 0 bases from V and 8 bases from J, leaving 14 bases between. The CDR3 sequence is 14 residues long. The CDR3 DNA follows: TGCGCCAGCAGCTTGGAGTCCGGTGTAGGGGGCTACACCTTC. Translated: CASSLESGVGGYTF.

The chain uses TRBV2 and TRBJ2-2, with 9 bases that match TRBD1. V lost 7 bases to trimming and J lost 6 bases; unmatched junction nucleotides: 3. CDR3 length equals 13 residues. In germline, CDR1 is SNHLY, CDR2 FYNNEI. The CDR3 DNA follows: TGTGCCAGCACTGGACAGGGGTCCGGGGAGCTGTTTTTT. Translation: CASTGQGSGELFF. Full variable domain (rest looked up from reference TRBV2 and TRBJ2-2): EPEVTQTPSHQVTQMGQEVILRCVPISNHLYFYWYRQILGQKVEFLVSFYNNEISEKSEIFDDQFSVERPDGSNFTLKIRSTKLEDSAMYFCASTGQGSGELFFGEGSRLTVL.

The chain has TRBV27 and TRBJ1-4, with D unclear. CDR3 length: 18 amino acids. Trimming stripped 8 bases from V and 2 bases from J, with 24 bases between. Germline V lookup: CDR1 MNHEY, CDR2 SMNVEV (reference sequence). CDR3 nucleotides: TGTGCCAGCTCTAGAAAACTACTCCATGGGGATACTAATGAAAAACTGTTTTTT. Residues: CASSRKLLHGDTNEKLFF.

The rearrangement uses TRBV28 and TRBJ2-5; 10 bases are a match to TRBD2. This CDR3 is 17 amino acids long. Germline CDR1 and CDR2: MDHEN and SYDVKM. Trimming removed 4 bases from V and 4 bases from J; junction bases left unmatched: 12. The CDR3 spells CASSSPASGSPGETQYF. In nucleotides, the CDR3 is TGTGCCAGCAGTTCCCCGGCTAGCGGGAGCCCAGGAGAGACCCAGTACTTC.